This TCR beta chain originates from a study of T cells in Graves' hyperthyroidism and ophthalmopathy. This CDR3 region has 14 residues. Trimming cost V 3 bases and J 3 bases; bases outside gene matches: 2. CDR1 and CDR2 (germline): LNHDA, SQIVND (reference sequence). What was amplified from RNA transcripts were TCR beta CDR3 regions. A set of HTBI primers served as the primers for a first-round RT-PCR of the TCR CDR3. TCRdb fed the multiplex PCR reads into MiXCR, producing one record per CDR3 protein. The table includes over 350,000 distinct CDR3 sequences, roughly 15% detected once. The sequence came from a man aged 18 to 29 with Graves' ophthalmopathy. Material: blood. This chain connects TRBV19 to TRBJ2-7; TRBD1 matches 10 bases. CDR3: CASSIDRGLYEQYF. DNA of the CDR3: TGTGCCAGTAGTATTGACAGGGGGCTCTACGAGCAGTACTTC.